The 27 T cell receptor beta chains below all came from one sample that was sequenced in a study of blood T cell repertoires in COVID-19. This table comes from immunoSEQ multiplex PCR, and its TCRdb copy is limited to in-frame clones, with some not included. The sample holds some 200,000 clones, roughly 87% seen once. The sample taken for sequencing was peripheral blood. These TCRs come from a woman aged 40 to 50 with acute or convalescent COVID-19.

Written as DNA, the CDR3 is TGCGCCAGCAGCTCCGGGAGTATAGATGAGCAGTACTTC. Its translation is CASSSGSIDEQYF. The chain is built from TRBV5-1 and TRBJ2-7, with a weak D call TRBD2 (6 bases). Deletions cut 3 bases from V and 7 bases from J, with 14 bases between. Per the germline V gene, CDR1 is SGHRS and CDR2 is YFSETQ. The CDR3 consists of 13 residues.

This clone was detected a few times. The CDR3 protein is CASSPSRGGNQPQHF. The CDR3 region has the DNA TGTGCCAGCAGCCCTAGCAGGGGAGGGAATCAGCCCCAGCATTTT. The V gene is TRBV3-1 (or the pseudogene TRBV3-2), the J gene TRBJ1-5; D is possibly TRBD1 (6 bases). The CDR3 runs to 15 residues. Trimming left V 4 bases short and J 4 bases short, with 14 bases between. Looked up from germline, CDR1 is LGHDT and CDR2 is YNNKEL (reference sequence).

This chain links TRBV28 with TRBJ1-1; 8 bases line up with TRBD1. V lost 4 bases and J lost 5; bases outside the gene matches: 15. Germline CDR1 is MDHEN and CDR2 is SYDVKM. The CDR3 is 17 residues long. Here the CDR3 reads CASSSTGEGLGRTEAFF. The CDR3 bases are TGTGCCAGCAGTTCGACAGGGGAGGGTCTCGGAAGGACTGAAGCTTTCTTT. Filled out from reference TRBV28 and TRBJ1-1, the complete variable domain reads DVKVTQSSRYLVKRTGEKVFLECVQDMDHENMFWYRQDPGLGLRLIYFSYDVKMKEKGDIPEGYSVSREKKERFSLILESASTNQTSMYLCASSSTGEGLGRTEAFFGQGTRLTVV.

Here the CDR3 DNA reads TGTGCCAGTAGTAAAACAGGGTTAAAGGACAATGAGCAGTTCTTC. The encoded protein is CASSKTGLKDNEQFF. The gene calls are TRBV19 and TRBJ2-1; D perhaps matches TRBD1 (6 bases). Trimming removed 4 bases at V and 5 bases at J, with 15 bases between. The germline gives CDR1 LNHDA, CDR2 SQIVND (reference sequence). This CDR3 is 15 amino acids long.

CDR3 loop: CASSQELAASSYNEQFF. Here the CDR3 DNA reads TGTGCCAGCAGCCAAGAGCTAGCGGCCAGCTCCTACAATGAGCAGTTCTTC. The V gene is TRBV4-2, the J gene TRBJ2-1; 7 nucleotides align to TRBD2. The CDR3 runs 17 residues. Trimming cost V 0 bases and J 0 bases; bases outside gene matches: 5. Germline-derived CDR1 and CDR2 are LGHNA and YNFKEQ.

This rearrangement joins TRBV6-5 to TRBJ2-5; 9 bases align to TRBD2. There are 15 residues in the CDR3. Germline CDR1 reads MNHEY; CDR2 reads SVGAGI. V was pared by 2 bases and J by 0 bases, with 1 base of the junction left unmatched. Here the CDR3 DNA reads TGTGCCAGCAGTTACGCTAGCGGGGACCAAGAGACCCAGTACTTC. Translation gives CASSYASGDQETQYF.

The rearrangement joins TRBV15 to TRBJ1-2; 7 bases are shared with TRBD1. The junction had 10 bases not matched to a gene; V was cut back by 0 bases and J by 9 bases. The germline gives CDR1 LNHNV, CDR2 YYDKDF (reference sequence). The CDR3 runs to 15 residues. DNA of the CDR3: TGTGCCACCAGCAGAGATCTAGGGGGCGGGGCCAGCTACACCTTC. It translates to CATSRDLGGGASYTF.

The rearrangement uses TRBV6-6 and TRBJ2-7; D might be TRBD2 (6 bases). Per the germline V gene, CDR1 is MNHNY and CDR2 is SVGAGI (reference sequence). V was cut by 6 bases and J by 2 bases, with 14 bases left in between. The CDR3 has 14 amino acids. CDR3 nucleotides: TGTGCCAGCAGAAGGGGACTTAACGCCTACGAGCAGTACTTC. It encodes CASRRGLNAYEQYF.

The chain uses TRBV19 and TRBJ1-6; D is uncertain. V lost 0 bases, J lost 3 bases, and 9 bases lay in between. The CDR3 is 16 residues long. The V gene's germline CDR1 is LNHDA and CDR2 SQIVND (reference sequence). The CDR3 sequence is CASSIDGISYNSPLHF. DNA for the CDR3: TGTGCCAGTAGTATAGACGGGATCAGCTATAATTCACCCCTCCACTTT.

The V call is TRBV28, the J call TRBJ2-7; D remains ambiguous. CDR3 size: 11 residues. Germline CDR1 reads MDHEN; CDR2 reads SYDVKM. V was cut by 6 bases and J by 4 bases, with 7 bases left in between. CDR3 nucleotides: TGTGCCAGCAGCTCCTATTACGAGCAGTACTTC. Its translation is CASSSYYEQYF.

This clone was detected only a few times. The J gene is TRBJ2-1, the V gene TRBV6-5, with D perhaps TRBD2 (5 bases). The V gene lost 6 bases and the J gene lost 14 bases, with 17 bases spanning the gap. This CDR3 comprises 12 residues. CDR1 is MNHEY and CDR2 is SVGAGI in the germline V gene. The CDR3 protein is CASSGNWAEEFF. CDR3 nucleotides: TGTGCCAGCAGCGGGAACTGGGCGGAGGAGTTCTTC.

CDR3 in amino acids: CASSALGEASGGYTF. Written as DNA, the CDR3 is TGTGCCAGCAGTGCTTTAGGCGAGGCAAGCGGTGGCTACACCTTC. The V call is TRBV2, the J call TRBJ1-2, with D unresolved. From germline, CDR1 is SNHLY and CDR2 FYNNEI. The germline V and J ends were trimmed by 4 bases and 7 bases, with 19 bases remaining between them. The CDR3 length is 15 residues.

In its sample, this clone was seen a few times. CDR3 in amino acids: CASSLSREKEQYF. CDR3 sequence (DNA): TGTGCCAGCAGCTTATCTCGGGAGAAAGAGCAGTACTTC. The gene calls are TRBV7-2 and TRBJ2-7; TRBD2 is a possible D gene (6 bases). Trimming pared 2 bases from V and 7 bases from J, leaving 12 bases between. The germline V gene has CDR1 SGHTA and CDR2 FQGNSA. The CDR3 has 13 amino acids.

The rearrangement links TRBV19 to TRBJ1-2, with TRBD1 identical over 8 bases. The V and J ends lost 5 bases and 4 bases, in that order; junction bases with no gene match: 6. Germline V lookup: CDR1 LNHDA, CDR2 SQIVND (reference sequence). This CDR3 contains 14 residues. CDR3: CASSSRGQGYGYTF. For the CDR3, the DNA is TGTGCCAGTAGTTCCCGAGGACAGGGCTATGGCTACACCTTC.

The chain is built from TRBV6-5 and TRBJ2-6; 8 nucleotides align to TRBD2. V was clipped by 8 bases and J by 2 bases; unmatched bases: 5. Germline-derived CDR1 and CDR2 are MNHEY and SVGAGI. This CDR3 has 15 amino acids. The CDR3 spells CASLPGGTGANVLTF. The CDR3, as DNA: TGTGCCAGCCTCCCGGGGGGGACTGGGGCCAACGTCCTGACTTTC.

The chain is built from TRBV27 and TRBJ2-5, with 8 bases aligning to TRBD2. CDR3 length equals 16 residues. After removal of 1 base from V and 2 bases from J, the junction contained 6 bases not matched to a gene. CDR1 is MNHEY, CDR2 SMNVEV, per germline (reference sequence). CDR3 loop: CASSLLAGGYQETQYF. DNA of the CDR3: TGTGCCAGCAGTTTATTGGCGGGGGGATATCAAGAGACCCAGTACTTC.

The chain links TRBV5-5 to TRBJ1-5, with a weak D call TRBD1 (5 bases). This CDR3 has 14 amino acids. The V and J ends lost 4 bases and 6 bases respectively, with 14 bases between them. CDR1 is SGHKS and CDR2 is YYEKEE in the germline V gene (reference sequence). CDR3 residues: CASSLDSGSQPQHF. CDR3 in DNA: TGTGCCAGCAGCCTAGACAGCGGGAGTCAGCCCCAGCATTTT.

CDR3 DNA sequence: TGCAGCGCACTAAGACAGGGGGCCGATGAGCAGTTCTTC. Translating it yields CSALRQGADEQFF. The chain joins TRBV29-1 to TRBJ2-1; 10 bases align to TRBD1. V lost 7 bases to trimming and J lost 8 bases; unmatched junction nucleotides: 8. The CDR3 is made up of 13 amino acids. Germline assignment: CDR1 SQVTM and CDR2 ANQGSEA.

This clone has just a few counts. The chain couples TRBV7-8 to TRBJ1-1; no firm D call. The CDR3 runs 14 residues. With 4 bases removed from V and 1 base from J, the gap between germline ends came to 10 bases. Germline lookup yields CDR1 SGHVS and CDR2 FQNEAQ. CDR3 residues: CASSSLLGNTEAFF. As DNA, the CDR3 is TGTGCCAGCAGCTCCCTTCTCGGGAACACTGAAGCTTTCTTT.

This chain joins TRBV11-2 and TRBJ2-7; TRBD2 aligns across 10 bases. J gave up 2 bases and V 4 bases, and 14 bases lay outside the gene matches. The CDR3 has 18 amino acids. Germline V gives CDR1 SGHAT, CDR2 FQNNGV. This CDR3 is CASSSISRLAGDPYEQYF. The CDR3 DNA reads TGTGCCAGCAGCTCCATATCTCGACTAGCGGGCGACCCCTACGAGCAGTACTTC. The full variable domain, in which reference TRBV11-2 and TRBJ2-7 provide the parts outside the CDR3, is EAGVAQSPRYKIIEKRQSVAFWCNPISGHATLYWYQQILGQGPKLLIQFQNNGVVDDSQLPKDRFSAERLKGVDSTLKIQPAKLEDSAVYLCASSSISRLAGDPYEQYFGPGTRLTVT.

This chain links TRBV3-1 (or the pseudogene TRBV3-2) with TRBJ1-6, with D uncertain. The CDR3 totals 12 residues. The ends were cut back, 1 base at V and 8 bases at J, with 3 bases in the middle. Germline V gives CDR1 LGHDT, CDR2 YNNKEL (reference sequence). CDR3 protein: CASSQADSPLHF. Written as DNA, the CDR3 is TGTGCCAGCAGCCAAGCGGATTCACCCCTCCACTTT.

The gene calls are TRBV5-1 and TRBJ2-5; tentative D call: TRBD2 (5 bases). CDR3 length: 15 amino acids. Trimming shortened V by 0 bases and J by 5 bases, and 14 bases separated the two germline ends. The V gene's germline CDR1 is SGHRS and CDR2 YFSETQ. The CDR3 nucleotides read TGCGCCAGCAGCTTGGGTAATCTAGTAGCGGAGACCCAGTACTTC. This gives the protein CASSLGNLVAETQYF.

The CDR3 sequence is CASSVGLTGGSLSGNTIYF. The DNA of the CDR3 is TGTGCCAGCAGCGTAGGACTGACAGGGGGTTCTCTTTCTGGAAACACCATATATTTT. The chain employs TRBV9 and TRBJ1-3, with 9 bases matching TRBD1. The CDR3 consists of 19 residues. V dropped 0 bases and J dropped 1; count of bases not matched to a gene: 11. In germline, CDR1 is SGDLS, CDR2 YYNGEE.

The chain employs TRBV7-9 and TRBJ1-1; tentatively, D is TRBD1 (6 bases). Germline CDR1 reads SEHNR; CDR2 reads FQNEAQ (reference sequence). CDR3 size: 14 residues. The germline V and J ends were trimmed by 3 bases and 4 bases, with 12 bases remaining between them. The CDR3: CASSLGAHSTEAFF. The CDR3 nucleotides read TGTGCCAGCAGCTTGGGGGCCCACAGCACTGAAGCTTTCTTT.

CDR3 residues: CASTPGLDYNEQFF. CDR3 nucleotide sequence: TGTGCCAGCACCCCCGGACTAGACTACAATGAGCAGTTCTTC. The V gene is TRBV6-5, the J gene TRBJ2-1; 7 bases agree with TRBD2. Germline assignment: CDR1 MNHEY and CDR2 SVGAGI. Losses at the gene ends were 7 bases for V and 3 bases for J; bases not matched to a gene: 6. The CDR3 is 14 amino acids.

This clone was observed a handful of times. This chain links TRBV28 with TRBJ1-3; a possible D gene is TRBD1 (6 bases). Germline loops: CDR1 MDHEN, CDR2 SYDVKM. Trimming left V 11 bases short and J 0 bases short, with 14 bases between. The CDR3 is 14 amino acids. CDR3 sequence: CAAQGLYSGNTIYF. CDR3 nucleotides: TGTGCCGCCCAGGGGCTGTACTCTGGAAACACCATATATTTT.

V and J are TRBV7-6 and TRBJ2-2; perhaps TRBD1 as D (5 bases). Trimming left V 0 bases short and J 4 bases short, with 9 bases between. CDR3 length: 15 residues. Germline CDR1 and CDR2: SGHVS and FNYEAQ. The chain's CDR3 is CASSLAARVTGELFF. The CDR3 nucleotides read TGTGCCAGCAGCTTAGCCGCCAGGGTCACCGGGGAGCTGTTTTTT.